A selection of T cell receptor beta chains follows, all from one sample in a study of OX40 agonist ivuxolimab in advanced cancers. Here immunoSEQ multiplex PCR was the method, and the copy in TCRdb shows in-frame clones only, minus some. The sample comprises some 23,000 clones, under 90% of which are singletons, and approximately 15% rests with the top ten. This specimen consisted of CD4+ or CD8+ T cells sorted from blood, obtained in a trial of the OX40 agonist ivuxolimab. All receptors derive from an adult with an advanced solid tumor such as melanoma, head and neck, liver or kidney cancer. The CDR3 runs from the conserved cysteine through the conserved F or W. Fields, in order: J gene, CDR3 length, V gene, clone size, D gene, CDR3 DNA, CDR3 protein. A D gene is named only where the DNA matches it firmly. For some rows the clone size is stated as once, few or many, or as a class when expanded; others skip it.

>TRBJ2-7|17|TRBV29-1|once|TRBD1
TGCAGCGTTGAAGGGGGGATTGGACAGGACAGCTCCTACGAGCAGTACTTC
CSVEGGIGQDSSYEQYF
>TRBJ2-5|13|TRBV13|.|.
TGTGCCAGCAGCTTACTGGGTGGAAAGACCCAGTACTTC
CASSLLGGKTQYF
>TRBJ2-3|14|TRBV5-1|.|.
TGCGCCAGCAGCTTGTTAAGGGTCACAGATACGCAGTATTTT
CASSLLRVTDTQYF
>TRBJ1-5|16|TRBV7-8|few|.
TGTGCCAGCAGCTTCAGATCAGGCAGGTTCAATCAGCCCCAGCATTTT
CASSFRSGRFNQPQHF
>TRBJ2-7|16|TRBV19|.|.
TGTGCCAGTAGTATTATATCGGATAGGGGATTCTACGAGCAGTACTTC
CASSIISDRGFYEQYF
>TRBJ2-3|15|TRBV25-1|.|TRBD2
TGTGCCAGCAGTGTGACTAGCGGGGGGACAGATACGCAGTATTTT
CASSVTSGGTDTQYF
>TRBJ1-5|14|TRBV6-5|.|.
.
CASSSGQGNQPQHF
>TRBJ1-2|12|TRBV7-9|.|.
TGTGCCAGCAGCTTTGGTCCAAATGGCTACACCTTC
CASSFGPNGYTF
>TRBJ1-1|13|TRBV10-3|.|TRBD1
TGTGCCATCAGGGACAGGGGCGCCACTGAAGCTTTCTTT
CAIRDRGATEAFF
>TRBJ1-4|16|TRBV7-9|.|.
TGTGCCAGCAGCTTAGCCCGGGGCGGTTATAATGAAAAACTGTTTTTT
CASSLARGGYNEKLFF
>TRBJ2-3|14|TRBV11-2|.|.
TGTGCCAGCACCCCCCCGGCAGGGCCAGATACGCAGTATTTT
CASTPPAGPDTQYF
>TRBJ1-1|14|TRBV9|.|TRBD1
TGTGCCAGCAGCCCGAGGACAGGAAACACTGAAGCTTTCTTT
CASSPRTGNTEAFF
>TRBJ2-5|15|TRBV2|.|.
TGTGCCAGCAGTGAGGAGACAGGAGGGAAGGAGACCCAGTACTTC
CASSEETGGKETQYF
>TRBJ2-2|15|TRBV19|.|.
TGTGCCAGTAGTATAAAATGGGGCTACACCGGGGAGCTGTTTTTT
CASSIKWGYTGELFF
>TRBJ2-1|16|TRBV13|.|TRBD2
TGTGCCAGCAGCCCGTCTGGACGGGGGGGCCAAAATGAGCAGTTCTTC
CASSPSGRGGQNEQFF
>TRBJ1-3|15|TRBV14|.|.
TGTGCCAGCAGCCAAGACAGCTCCTCTGGAAACACCATATATTTT
CASSQDSSSGNTIYF
>TRBJ1-3|16|TRBV12-5|.|TRBD1
TGTGCTAGTGGTGGACAGGGTCACAACTCTGGAAACACCATATATTTT
CASGGQGHNSGNTIYF
>TRBJ2-7|15|TRBV29-1|.|TRBD1
TGCAGCGTTGAAGATCCGGGACAGGGTGCCTACGAGCAGTACTTC
CSVEDPGQGAYEQYF
>TRBJ2-1|14|TRBV5-1|.|.
TGCGCCAGCAGCTTCAGACAGGCGGGCGATGAGCAGTTCTTC
CASSFRQAGDEQFF
>TRBJ1-2|13|TRBV9|once|TRBD1
TGTGCCAGCAGCGGGACAGGGGTCTATGGCTACACCTTC
CASSGTGVYGYTF
>TRBJ2-1|12|TRBV10-2|.|.
TGCGCCAGCGGGGGGAGATACAATGAGCAGTTCTTC
CASGGRYNEQFF
>TRBJ2-1|18|TRBV15|.|TRBD2
TGTGCCACCAGCAGAGAATCCCCACTAGCGGGTGCCTACAATGAGCAGTTCTTC
CATSRESPLAGAYNEQFF
>TRBJ2-2|12|TRBV11-3|once|.
TGTGCCAGCAGCTCGGGAGCCGGGGAGCTGTTTTTT
CASSSGAGELFF
>TRBJ2-3|15|TRBV11-2|.|.
TGTGCCAGCAGCTCCCGGGCGGTCCAGCCAGATACGCAGTATTTT
CASSSRAVQPDTQYF
>TRBJ1-3|14|TRBV10-2|.|.
TGCGCCAGCAGTGGTGGGGGATCTGGAAACACCATATATTTT
CASSGGGSGNTIYF
>TRBJ1-1|14|TRBV5-5|.|.
TGTGCCAGCAGCTTGGCATCAGGGCACACTGAAGCTTTCTTT
CASSLASGHTEAFF
>TRBJ1-6|14|TRBV7-9|.|TRBD1
TGTGCCAGCAGCCCGGACAGGGCAAATTCACCCCTCCACTTT
CASSPDRANSPLHF